Below, 24 T cell receptor beta chains from the same sample are listed, as sequenced in a study of shared clonotypes between healthy human individuals. TCRdb's copy holds only in-frame clones and misses some; the assay was immunoSEQ multiplex PCR. The data contain 2 million or so clones, approximately 95% of them singletons. Specimen: naive CD4+ T cells sorted from blood. Subset noted: CD45RA+ positively selected. All receptors come from a man between 18 and 29 years old in good health.

The rearrangement links TRBV5-6 to TRBJ1-6; D possibly corresponds to TRBD1 (5 bases). Germline V gene data show CDR1 as SGHDT and CDR2 as YYEEEE. V was pared by 1 base and J by 10 bases, with 15 bases between. The CDR3 has 15 amino acids. The CDR3 spells CASSLQGRSESPLHF. The CDR3 region has the DNA TGTGCCAGCAGCTTGCAGGGCCGCAGCGAATCACCCCTCCACTTT.

The sample holds one count of this clone. The CDR3 bases are TGTGCCAGCAACAACAGGGTTCCCCAAAACACTGAAGCTTTCTTT. Its translation is CASNNRVPQNTEAFF. The chain employs TRBV7-2 and TRBJ1-1; tentative D call: TRBD1 (6 bases). The CDR3 is 15 amino acids. Trimming shortened V by 7 bases and J by 2 bases, and 17 bases separated the two germline ends. The germline gives CDR1 SGHTA, CDR2 FQGNSA.

V is TRBV25-1 and J is TRBJ2-7, with D possibly TRBD2 on 6 matching bases. This CDR3 contains 15 residues. Germline V gene data show CDR1 as MGHDK and CDR2 as SYGVNS. Trimming cost V 3 bases and J 4 bases, with 16 bases left between them. In DNA form, the CDR3 reads TGTGCCAGCAGTGAGAGGAGGGCCCAAAGGTACGAGCAGTACTTC. Translation: CASSERRAQRYEQYF.

This chain joins TRBV9 and TRBJ2-4, with D tentatively TRBD1 (6 bases). Germline V lookup: CDR1 SGDLS, CDR2 YYNGEE. The CDR3 length is 15 residues. Trimming cost V 3 bases and J 2 bases, with 12 bases left between them. DNA for the CDR3: TGTGCCAGCAGCGGACAGGTTGGAACCAAAAACATTCAGTACTTC. Protein: CASSGQVGTKNIQYF.

The rearrangement uses TRBV7-2 and TRBJ2-7, with D possibly called TRBD1 or TRBD2 (5 bases each). The V gene's germline CDR1 is SGHTA and CDR2 FQGNSA. The CDR3 is 14 residues long. V was shortened by 5 bases and J by 5 bases, with 16 bases between the two germline ends. The chain's CDR3 is CASSRSGQYDEQYF. For the CDR3, the DNA is TGTGCCAGCAGCCGCTCGGGGCAGTACGACGAGCAGTACTTC.

This sequence joins TRBV9 and TRBJ2-5; 12 nucleotides line up with TRBD2. Trimming at V came to 3 bases and at J to 1 base, leaving 4 bases not matched to a gene. This CDR3 is built from 16 residues. CDR1 is SGDLS, CDR2 YYNGEE, per germline. The CDR3, as DNA: TGTGCCAGCAGCGGCTTGGGACTAGCGGGCCAAGAGACCCAGTACTTC. Encoded protein: CASSGLGLAGQETQYF.

Regarding this clone: At one end, the junction sequence differs from germline, possibly due to a read error. This chain connects TRBV6-5 to TRBJ2-7; a weak D match, TRBD1 (6 bases). Per the germline V gene, CDR1 is MNHEY and CDR2 is SVGAGI. This CDR3 spans 13 amino acids. CDR3: CATLPTSNRARAF. The CDR3 bases are TGTGCCACACTACCAACGAGTAACAGGGCGAGGGCCTTC.

This chain links TRBV19 with TRBJ2-7; perhaps TRBD1 as D (9 bases). Trimming took 5 bases from V and 0 from J, leaving 14 bases between them. The CDR3 loop spans 15 amino acids. Germline V gene data show CDR1 as LNHDA and CDR2 as SQIVND (reference sequence). The CDR3 reads CASSAGGQGSYEQYF. CDR3 nucleotides: TGTGCCAGTAGTGCGGGGGGACAGGGCTCCTACGAGCAGTACTTC.

The chain combines TRBV6-6 with TRBJ1-2; 9 bases map to TRBD1. Germline values: CDR1 MNHNY, CDR2 SVGAGI (reference sequence). This CDR3 comprises 15 residues. Losses at the gene ends were 4 bases for V and 3 bases for J; bases not matched to a gene: 6. The CDR3 DNA sequence: TGTGCCAGCAGTTGGGGACAGGGAGGAGACTATGGCTACACCTTC. Translated: CASSWGQGGDYGYTF.

This rearrangement joins TRBV11-2 to TRBJ2-5, with D possibly being TRBD1 (6 bases). Per the germline V gene, CDR1 is SGHAT and CDR2 is FQNNGV. The length of the CDR3 is 13 residues. The V end lost 4 bases, the J end lost 5 bases, and 11 bases lay between the germline ends. The CDR3 region has the DNA TGTGCCAGCAGCTCCAGGGGACGGGAGACCCAGTACTTC. Protein: CASSSRGRETQYF.

Of note for this clone: The sample contains more than one DNA sequence encoding this CDR3. This sequence joins TRBV5-1 and TRBJ1-4; TRBD1 agrees at 9 bases. J was trimmed by 5 bases and V by 0 bases; bases with no gene match: 2. CDR1 and CDR2 (germline): SGHRS, YFSETQ. The CDR3 is 15 residues long. As DNA, the CDR3 is TGCGCCAGCAGCTTGGTTGGGACAGGGAATGAAAAACTGTTTTTT. Translation gives CASSLVGTGNEKLFF.

The chain combines TRBV28 with TRBJ1-4, with TRBD1 matching over 11 bases. Germline-derived CDR1 and CDR2 are MDHEN and SYDVKM. This CDR3 contains 14 residues. J lost 11 bases, V lost 3 bases, and 5 bases had no gene match. The CDR3 reads CASSLGTGGWKLFF. The DNA of the CDR3 is TGTGCCAGCAGTTTGGGGACAGGGGGTTGGAAACTGTTTTTT. The complete variable domain, with remaining parts taken from reference TRBV28 and TRBJ1-4, reads DVKVTQSSRYLVKRTGEKVFLECVQDMDHENMFWYRQDPGLGLRLIYFSYDVKMKEKGDIPEGYSVSREKKERFSLILESASTNQTSMYLCASSLGTGGWKLFFGSGTQLSVL.

The chain uses TRBV12-5 and TRBJ2-7; 7 positions agree with TRBD1. The ends lost 1 base at V and 4 bases at J; junction bases unmatched: 16. CDR1 is LGHNT and CDR2 is FRNRAP in the germline V gene. This CDR3 has 18 residues. CDR3 DNA sequence: TGTGCTAGTGGTTTGGACCCAGACAGGGCCCTCCGAAAATACGAGCAGTACTTC. It is translated as CASGLDPDRALRKYEQYF.

CDR3 DNA sequence: TGTGCCAGCTCACCTCTGGGAGAAGAGACCCAGTACTTC. This encodes CASSPLGEETQYF. The chain links TRBV18 to TRBJ2-5, with D tentatively TRBD2 (5 bases). CDR3 length: 13 residues. V was trimmed by 3 bases and J by 3 bases, leaving 8 bases between them. Germline assignment: CDR1 KGHSH and CDR2 LQKENI.

The gene calls are TRBV11-2 and TRBJ1-4; 9 bases are a match to TRBD1. The CDR3 length is 15 residues. V lost 5 bases, J lost 6 bases, and 7 bases stayed unmatched. The germline V gene encodes CDR1 SGHAT and CDR2 FQNNGV. CDR3: CASSPGQGSYEKLFF. CDR3 DNA sequence: TGTGCCAGCAGCCCCGGACAGGGGTCGTATGAAAAACTGTTTTTT.

This clone was seen once. The genes are TRBV5-1 and TRBJ2-7; 9 bases agree with TRBD2. This CDR3 spans 15 amino acids. After removal of 0 bases from V and 3 bases from J, the junction contained 4 bases not matched to a gene. CDR1 and CDR2 (germline): SGHRS, YFSETQ. CDR3 region: CASSLAGTSNYEQYF. In DNA form, the CDR3 reads TGCGCCAGCAGCTTGGCCGGGACTAGCAACTACGAGCAGTACTTC.

V usage is TRBV5-4 and J usage is TRBJ2-7, with D possibly matching TRBD1 (6 bases). With 3 bases removed from V and 2 bases from J, the gap between germline ends came to 18 bases. Germline V gene data show CDR1 as SGHNT and CDR2 as YYREEE (reference sequence). This CDR3 is built from 16 residues. The CDR3: CASSSGGRGNPYEQYF. For the CDR3, the DNA is TGTGCCAGCAGCTCGGGTGGTAGGGGGAATCCCTACGAGCAGTACTTC.

This rearrangement joins TRBV10-3 to TRBJ1-2, with 7 positions matching TRBD1. CDR1 and CDR2 (germline): ENHRY, SYGVKD. Trimming removed 10 bases from V and 1 base from J; junction bases left unmatched: 12. This CDR3 is built from 15 residues. The CDR3 bases are TGTGCCACATCAGATGGAGGGGGCGGTAACTATGGCTACACCTTC. Protein: CATSDGGGGNYGYTF.

Concerning this clone: At the DNA level, this CDR3 is encoded by other sequences in the same sample as well. In DNA form, the CDR3 reads TGCGCCAGCAGCCTCCCCGGGGATACGCAGTATTTT. Translating gives CASSLPGDTQYF. The chain employs TRBV5-1 and TRBJ2-3; D is uncertain. The CDR3 spans 12 residues. Germline values: CDR1 SGHRS, CDR2 YFSETQ. V was trimmed by 4 bases and J by 6 bases, leaving 9 bases between them.

This chain joins TRBV9 and TRBJ1-6; no clear D gene. The CDR3 runs 13 residues. Germline CDR1 reads SGDLS; CDR2 reads YYNGEE. Deletions cut 5 bases from V and 7 bases from J, with 10 bases between. In nucleotides, the CDR3 is TGTGCCAGCAGTGGGTTCGAAAATTCACCCCTCCACTTT. Translated, it gives CASSGFENSPLHF.

The genes are TRBV7-2 and TRBJ2-6; weak D call: TRBD1 (6 bases). The CDR3 is 15 amino acids. Germline V gene lookup returns CDR1 SGHTA and CDR2 FQGNSA. The germline V and J ends were trimmed by 6 bases and 0 bases, with 9 bases remaining between them. The chain's CDR3 is CASSPRGSGANVLTF. In nucleotides, the CDR3 is TGTGCCAGCAGTCCCAGGGGCTCTGGGGCCAACGTCCTGACTTTC. The full variable domain, completed using reference TRBV7-2 and TRBJ2-6, is GAGVSQSPSNKVTEKGKDVELRCDPISGHTALYWYRQSLGQGLEFLIYFQGNSAPDKSGLPSDRFSAERTGGSVSTLTIQRTQQEDSAVYLCASSPRGSGANVLTFGAGSRLTVL.

The genes are TRBV5-5 and TRBJ1-6; the D gene is possibly TRBD1 (6 bases). With 4 bases removed from V and 6 bases from J, the gap between germline ends came to 8 bases. This CDR3 is built from 13 residues. Germline assignment: CDR1 SGHKS and CDR2 YYEKEE (reference sequence). As DNA, the CDR3 is TGTGCCAGCAGCAGGGACACTAATTCACCCCTCCACTTT. It yields the protein CASSRDTNSPLHF.

The V gene is TRBV5-5, the J gene TRBJ2-3; D ambiguous. The germline V gene encodes CDR1 SGHKS and CDR2 YYEKEE (reference sequence). The germline V and J ends were trimmed by 4 bases and 2 bases, with 14 bases remaining between them. The CDR3 totals 15 residues. CDR3 coding DNA: TGTGCCAGCAGCGCACTGCTACAGACCACAGATACGCAGTATTTT. Translating gives CASSALLQTTDTQYF.

About this clone itself: The same CDR3 arises from other DNA sequences in this sample as well. For the CDR3, the DNA is TGTGCCAGCAGCTTAGACAGGGGGCGCTACGAGCAGTACTTC. Protein: CASSLDRGRYEQYF. This chain joins TRBV7-2 and TRBJ2-7, with 9 nucleotides matching TRBD1. The CDR3 contains 14 residues. Germline V gives CDR1 SGHTA, CDR2 FQGNSA. J was trimmed by 3 bases and V by 1 base; bases with no gene match: 1.